This is a list of T cell receptor beta chains from one sample in a study of blood T cells in healthy people across ages. TCRdb fed the 5' RACE reads into MiXCR, producing one record per CDR3 protein. Among roughly 800,000 distinct CDR3 sequences listed, roughly 60% were seen once. Input material: blood. The receptors here all came from a man in his thirties or forties in good health. Each CDR3 is given with its conserved first and last residue. Each record gives: J gene, V gene, clone size, D gene, CDR3 protein, CDR3 DNA. A D gene is named only where the DNA matches it firmly. A row's size may be missing; if present it is once, few, many or a size class.

>TRBJ2-4|TRBV6-6|.|.
CASSLSRSALTRYF
TGTGCCAGCAGCTTAAGCAGGTCGGCTTTAACCCGGTACTTC
>TRBJ2-5|TRBV4-3|.|.
CASSQDREETPYF
TGCGCCAGCAGCCAAGATAGGGAAGAGACCCCGTACTTC
>TRBJ1-2|TRBV30|.|.
CAWTEQGFYGYTF
TGTGCCTGGACTGAACAGGGATTCTATGGCTACACCTTC
>TRBJ2-1|TRBV15|.|TRBD1
CATSRAQGAYNEQFF
TGTGCCACCAGCAGGGCACAGGGGGCCTACAATGAGCAGTTCTTC
>TRBJ2-6|TRBV7-2|.|.
CASSPLLTGANVLTF
TGTGCCAGCAGCCCACTGCTTACTGGGGCCAACGTCCTGACTTTC
>TRBJ1-1|TRBV7-6|.|TRBD1
CASSPQTGPRTEAFF
TGTGCCAGCAGCCCCCAGACAGGGCCCCGCACTGAAGCTTTCTTT
>TRBJ1-5|TRBV7-2|once|.
CASSNWGVGDQPQHF
TGTGCCAGCAGCAACTGGGGGGTCGGGGATCAGCCCCAGCATTTT
>TRBJ2-2|TRBV7-2|once|TRBD2
CASSLRTSGGELFF
TGTGCCAGCAGCCTACGGACTAGCGGCGGGGAGCTGTTTTTT
>TRBJ2-1|TRBV20-1|.|TRBD2
CSASKAGVLYNEQFF
TGCAGTGCTAGCAAAGCGGGGGTCCTCTACAATGAGCAGTTCTTC
>TRBJ2-1|TRBV10-3|once|TRBD1
CAISESNRGNEQFF
TGTGCCATCAGTGAGTCGAACAGGGGGAATGAGCAGTTCTTC
>TRBJ2-7|TRBV6-6|.|TRBD1
CASMTGGYFTSYEQYF
TGTGCCAGCATGACAGGGGGTTATTTTACTTCCTACGAGCAGTACTTC
>TRBJ1-4|TRBV25-1|.|.
CASTGRMDPNEKLFF
TGTGCCAGCACGGGGAGGATGGATCCGAATGAAAAACTGTTTTTT
>TRBJ2-7|TRBV11-2|.|TRBD2
CASSLVPSGKYEQYF
TGTGCCAGCAGCTTAGTTCCTAGCGGGAAATACGAGCAGTACTTC
>TRBJ2-6|TRBV24-1|.|.
CATSDSDVSGANVLTF
TGTGCCACCAGTGATTCTGACGTGTCTGGGGCCAACGTCCTGACTTTC
>TRBJ2-3|TRBV29-1|few|.
CSVSEGSGTDTQYF
TGCAGCGTTTCCGAGGGGAGTGGGACAGATACGCAGTATTTT
>TRBJ2-5|TRBV12-3/TRBV12-4|.|.
CASSPRPREAQYF
TGTGCCAGCAGCCCCCGTCCACGAGAGGCCCAGTACTTC
>TRBJ2-4|TRBV7-2|once|.
CASGGLAKNIQYF
TGTGCCAGCGGGGGTCTAGCCAAAAACATTCAGTACTTC
>TRBJ2-1|TRBV29-1|.|.
CSHDTGSGQFF
TGCAGCCATGACACCGGCAGTGGGCAGTTCTTC
>TRBJ2-5|TRBV7-9|.|.
CASSPAGATQYF
TGTGCCAGCAGCCCTGCCGGAGCGACCCAGTACTTC
>TRBJ1-5|TRBV3-1|few|.
CASSQDARSNQPQHF
TGTGCCAGCAGCCAAGATGCCAGGTCCAATCAGCCCCAGCATTTT
>TRBJ2-5|TRBV18|few|.
CASSPNRETQYF
TGTGCCAGCTCACCGAACCGAGAGACCCAGTACTTC
>TRBJ2-7|TRBV20-1|.|TRBD1
CSARSQGDRPYEQYF
TGCAGTGCTAGGAGCCAGGGGGACAGACCCTACGAGCAGTACTTC
>TRBJ1-1|TRBV5-1|.|.
CASSVDWGTEAFF
TGCGCCAGCAGCGTCGACTGGGGCACTGAAGCTTTCTTT
>TRBJ1-6|TRBV20-1|.|.
CSAKPTETHNSPLHF
TGCAGTGCAAAACCGACGGAAACACATAATTCACCCCTCCACTTT
>TRBJ2-7|TRBV5-5|.|TRBD1
CASSPGQGESYEQYF
TGTGCCAGCAGCCCTGGACAGGGGGAATCCTACGAGCAGTACTTC
>TRBJ2-5|TRBV7-9|many|.
CASRLAVQETQYF
TGTGCCAGCAGATTAGCGGTTCAAGAGACCCAGTACTTC
>TRBJ2-7|TRBV5-1|.|TRBD2
CASSQGLAGDHDEQYF
TGCGCCAGCAGCCAGGGACTAGCGGGAGATCACGACGAGCAGTACTTC
>TRBJ2-5|TRBV11-2|once|TRBD2
CASSLEASGVETQYF
TGTGCCAGCAGCTTAGAAGCTAGCGGGGTGGAGACCCAGTACTTC
>TRBJ2-7|TRBV6-1|.|TRBD1
CASSDPRDRGEGEQYF
TGTGCCAGCAGTGACCCCCGGGACAGGGGGGAAGGCGAGCAGTACTTC
>TRBJ1-5|TRBV28|.|.
CASSFKGNQPQHF
TGTGCCAGCAGTTTCAAGGGGAATCAGCCCCAGCATTTT
>TRBJ2-1|TRBV9|.|.
CASSVVEGSYNEQFF
TGTGCCAGCAGCGTAGTGGAAGGGAGCTACAATGAGCAGTTCTTC
>TRBJ1-1|TRBV29-1|.|.
CSVVGEGTEAFF
TGCAGCGTTGTGGGTGAGGGCACTGAAGCTTTCTTT
>TRBJ2-3|TRBV25-1|.|.
CASRRGSSDTQYF
TGTGCCTCCCGACGGGGGTCCTCAGATACGCAGTATTTT
>TRBJ1-4|TRBV6-5|.|.
CASSYDPGNRPEKLFF
TGTGCCAGCAGTTACGACCCAGGGAATAGACCTGAAAAACTGTTTTTT
>TRBJ1-2|TRBV14|few|.
CASSQGATNYGYTF
TGTGCCAGCAGCCAAGGGGCTACTAACTATGGCTACACCTTC